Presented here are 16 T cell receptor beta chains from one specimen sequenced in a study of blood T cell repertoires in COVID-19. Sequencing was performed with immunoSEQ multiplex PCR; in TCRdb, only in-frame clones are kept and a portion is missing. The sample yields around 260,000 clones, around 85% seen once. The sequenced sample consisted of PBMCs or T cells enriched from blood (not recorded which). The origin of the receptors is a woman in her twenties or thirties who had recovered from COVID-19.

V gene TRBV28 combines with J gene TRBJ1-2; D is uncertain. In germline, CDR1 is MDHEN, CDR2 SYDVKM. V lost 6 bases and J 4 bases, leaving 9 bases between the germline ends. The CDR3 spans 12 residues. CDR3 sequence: CASSRGVYGYTF. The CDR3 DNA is TGTGCCAGCAGCCGGGGTGTCTATGGCTACACCTTC.

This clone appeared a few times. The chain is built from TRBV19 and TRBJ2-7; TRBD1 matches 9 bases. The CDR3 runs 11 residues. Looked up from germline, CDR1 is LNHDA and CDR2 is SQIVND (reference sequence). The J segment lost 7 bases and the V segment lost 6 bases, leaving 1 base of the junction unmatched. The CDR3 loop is CASRTGGEQYF. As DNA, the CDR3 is TGTGCCAGTAGGACAGGGGGAGAGCAGTACTTC.

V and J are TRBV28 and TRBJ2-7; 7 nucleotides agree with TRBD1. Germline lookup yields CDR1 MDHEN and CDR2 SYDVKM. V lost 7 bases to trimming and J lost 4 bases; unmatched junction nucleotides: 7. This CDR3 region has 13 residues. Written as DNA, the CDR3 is TGTGCCAGCATATCCGACAGGGTGTACGAGCAGTACTTC. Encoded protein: CASISDRVYEQYF.

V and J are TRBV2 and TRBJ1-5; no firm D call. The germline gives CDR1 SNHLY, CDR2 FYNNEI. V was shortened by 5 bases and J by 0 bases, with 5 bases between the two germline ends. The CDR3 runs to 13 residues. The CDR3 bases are TGTGCCAGCAGTTATCCTAGCAATCAGCCCCAGCATTTT. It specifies CASSYPSNQPQHF.

CDR3 bases: TGTGCCAGCAGTGGGGGAGGTCAGCCCCAGCATTTT. Translated, it gives CASSGGGQPQHF. The gene calls are TRBV12-3 or TRBV12-4 and TRBJ1-5; weak D call: TRBD1 (5 bases). Trimming pared 5 bases from V and 6 bases from J, leaving 8 bases between. The CDR3 length is 12 residues.

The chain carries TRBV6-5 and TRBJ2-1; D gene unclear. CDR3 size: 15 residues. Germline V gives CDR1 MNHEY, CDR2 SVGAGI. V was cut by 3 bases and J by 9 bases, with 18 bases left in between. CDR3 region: CASSYQKIANTEQFF. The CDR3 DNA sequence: TGTGCCAGCAGTTATCAAAAAATAGCCAATACTGAGCAGTTCTTC.

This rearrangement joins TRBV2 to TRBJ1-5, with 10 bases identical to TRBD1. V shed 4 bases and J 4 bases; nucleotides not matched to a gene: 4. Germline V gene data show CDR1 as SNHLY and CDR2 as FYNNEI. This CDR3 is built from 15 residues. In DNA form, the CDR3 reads TGTGCCAGCAGTGGGACGGGACAGGGGAATCAGCCCCAGCATTTT. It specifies CASSGTGQGNQPQHF.

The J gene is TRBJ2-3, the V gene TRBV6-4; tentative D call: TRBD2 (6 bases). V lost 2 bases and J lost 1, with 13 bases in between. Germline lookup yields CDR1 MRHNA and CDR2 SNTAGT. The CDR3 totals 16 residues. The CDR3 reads CASSDQAASGTDTQYF. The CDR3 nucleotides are TGTGCCAGCAGTGACCAGGCTGCTAGCGGCACAGATACGCAGTATTTT.

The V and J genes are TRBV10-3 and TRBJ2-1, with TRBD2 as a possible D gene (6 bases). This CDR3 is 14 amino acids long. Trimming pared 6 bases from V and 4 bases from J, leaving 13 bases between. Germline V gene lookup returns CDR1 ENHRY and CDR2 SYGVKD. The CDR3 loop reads CAISRDSQYNEQFF. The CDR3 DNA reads TGTGCCATCAGCCGGGACTCGCAGTACAATGAGCAGTTCTTC.

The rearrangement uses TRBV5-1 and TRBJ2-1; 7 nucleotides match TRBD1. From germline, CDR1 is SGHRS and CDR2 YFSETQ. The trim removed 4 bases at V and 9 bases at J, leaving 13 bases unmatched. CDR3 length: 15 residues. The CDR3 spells CASSLETGFQGEQFF. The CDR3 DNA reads TGCGCCAGCAGCCTAGAGACAGGGTTTCAGGGTGAGCAGTTCTTC.

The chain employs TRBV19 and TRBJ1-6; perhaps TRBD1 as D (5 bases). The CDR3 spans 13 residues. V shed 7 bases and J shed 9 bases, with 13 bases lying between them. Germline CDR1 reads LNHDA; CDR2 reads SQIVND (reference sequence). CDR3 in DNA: TGTGCCAGTAATCCAGGGTTTGGTTCACCCCTCCACTTT. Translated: CASNPGFGSPLHF.

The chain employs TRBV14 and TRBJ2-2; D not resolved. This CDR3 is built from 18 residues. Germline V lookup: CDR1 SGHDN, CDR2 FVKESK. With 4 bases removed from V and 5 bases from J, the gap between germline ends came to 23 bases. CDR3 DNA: TGTGCCAGCAGCCGATATATTGATAGCCTTCCTTTTACCGGGGAGCTGTTTTTT. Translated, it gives CASSRYIDSLPFTGELFF. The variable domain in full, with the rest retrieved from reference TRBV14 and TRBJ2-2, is EAGVTQFPSHSVIEKGQTVTLRCDPISGHDNLYWYRRVMGKEIKFLLHFVKESKQDESGMPNNRFLAERTGGTYSTLKVQPAELEDSGVYFCASSRYIDSLPFTGELFFGEGSRLTVL.

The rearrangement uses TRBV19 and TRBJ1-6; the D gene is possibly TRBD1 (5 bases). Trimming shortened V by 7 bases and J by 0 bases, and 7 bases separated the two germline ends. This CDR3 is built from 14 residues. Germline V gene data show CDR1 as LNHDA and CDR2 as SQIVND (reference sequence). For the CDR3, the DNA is TGTGCCAGTATGGGGGGCTCCTATAATTCACCCCTCCACTTT. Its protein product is CASMGGSYNSPLHF.

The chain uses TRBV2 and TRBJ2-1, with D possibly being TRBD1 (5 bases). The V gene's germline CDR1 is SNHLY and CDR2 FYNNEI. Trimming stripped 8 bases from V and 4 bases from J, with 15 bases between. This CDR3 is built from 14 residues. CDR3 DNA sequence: TGTGCCAGCCATTACTCCAGGGTGTACAATGAGCAGTTCTTC. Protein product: CASHYSRVYNEQFF.

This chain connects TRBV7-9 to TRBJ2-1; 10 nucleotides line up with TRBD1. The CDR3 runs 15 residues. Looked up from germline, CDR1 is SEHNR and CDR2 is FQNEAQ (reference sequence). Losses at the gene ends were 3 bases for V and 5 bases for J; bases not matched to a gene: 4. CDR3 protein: CASSLGQGYNNEQFF. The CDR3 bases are TGTGCCAGCAGCTTGGGACAGGGGTATAACAATGAGCAGTTCTTC.

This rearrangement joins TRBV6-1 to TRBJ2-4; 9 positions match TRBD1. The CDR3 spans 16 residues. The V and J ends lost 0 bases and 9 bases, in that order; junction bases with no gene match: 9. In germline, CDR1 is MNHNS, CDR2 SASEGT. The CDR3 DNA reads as TGTGCCAGCAGTGAAGCGCTCCCGGGACAGGGATCCATTCAGTACTTC. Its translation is CASSEALPGQGSIQYF.